The next 16 T cell receptor beta chains were all read from a single sample in a study of blood T cell repertoires in COVID-19. This table comes from immunoSEQ multiplex PCR, and its TCRdb copy is limited to in-frame clones, with some not included. The table shows some 140,000 clones, with 60% to 85% occurring only once. The sequencing input was peripheral blood. The receptor set was obtained from an elderly man with acute or convalescent COVID-19.

Comment on this clone: This same CDR3 is encoded by further DNA sequences in the sample. The genes are TRBV4-3 and TRBJ1-5; the D gene is possibly TRBD1 (5 bases). Germline V CDR1 and CDR2: LGHNA, YSLEER. Trimming took off 0 bases at V and 7 bases at J, with 7 bases between the two ends. The CDR3 length is 13 residues. CDR3 bases: TGCGCCAGCAGCCAAGATCGGGGGCAGCCCCAGCATTTT. This codes for CASSQDRGQPQHF.

The J gene is TRBJ2-2, the V gene TRBV18, with TRBD1 matching over 8 bases. Per the germline V gene, CDR1 is KGHSH and CDR2 is LQKENI. CDR3 length equals 16 residues. The junction had 3 bases not matched to a gene; V was cut back by 3 bases and J by 0 bases. The CDR3 nucleotides are TGTGCCAGCTCACCTCCGGGACAGGCGAACACCGGGGAGCTGTTTTTT. Translation gives CASSPPGQANTGELFF.

This sequence joins TRBV5-1 and TRBJ2-1, with 13 nucleotides matching TRBD2. CDR3 length: 16 amino acids. With 4 bases clipped from V and 8 bases from J, the junction kept 9 bases outside the gene matches. Per the germline V gene, CDR1 is SGHRS and CDR2 is YFSETQ. In DNA form, the CDR3 reads TGCGCCAGCAGCATTGGGGGGACTAGCGGGGCCTATGAGCAGTTCTTC. This translates into CASSIGGTSGAYEQFF. Full variable domain (remainder filled in from reference TRBV5-1 and TRBJ2-1): KAGVTQTPRYLIKTRGQQVTLSCSPISGHRSVSWYQQTPGQGLQFLFEYFSETQRNKGNFPGRFSGRQFSNSRSEMNVSTLELGDSALYLCASSIGGTSGAYEQFFGPGTRLTVL.

This sequence joins TRBV5-1 and TRBJ2-2; 11 bases map to TRBD1. J gave up 7 bases and V 4 bases, and 6 bases lay outside the gene matches. Germline V gene sequence: CDR1 SGHRS, CDR2 YFSETQ. The CDR3 totals 15 residues. The CDR3 nucleotides are TGCGCCAGCAGCCCCGGGACAGGGGGGCACGGGGAGCTGTTTTTT. It specifies CASSPGTGGHGELFF.

The V and J genes are TRBV5-1 and TRBJ2-3, with D perhaps matching TRBD2 (6 bases). V was trimmed by 4 bases and J by 2 bases, leaving 14 bases between them. CDR1 is SGHRS and CDR2 is YFSETQ in the germline V gene. The CDR3 is 15 amino acids. The CDR3 DNA sequence: TGCGCCAGCAGCCGGTTCGGGGGAGCCACAGATACGCAGTATTTT. Amino acids: CASSRFGGATDTQYF.

This sequence joins TRBV28 and TRBJ1-5, with 8 bases aligning to TRBD1. Germline V gene data show CDR1 as MDHEN and CDR2 as SYDVKM. V was clipped by 3 bases and J by 3 bases; unmatched bases: 4. CDR3 length equals 15 residues. In DNA, the CDR3 is TGTGCCAGCAGTTTGACAGGGGTCTTCAATCAGCCCCAGCATTTT. Translating it yields CASSLTGVFNQPQHF.

This sequence joins TRBV19 and TRBJ2-5, with 7 bases matching TRBD2. Germline CDR1 reads LNHDA; CDR2 reads SQIVND (reference sequence). The CDR3 covers 18 residues. V trimming: 5 bases; J trimming: 4 bases; junction bases outside the gene matches: 19. CDR3 protein: CASSADGGGSSLGETQYF. The CDR3, as DNA: TGTGCCAGTAGTGCAGACGGGGGAGGGTCTTCTCTGGGAGAGACCCAGTACTTC.

V and J are TRBV6-6 and TRBJ2-6; 8 bases agree with TRBD1. Germline V CDR1 and CDR2: MNHNY, SVGAGI (reference sequence). V was clipped by 5 bases and J by 1 base; unmatched bases: 7. The CDR3 has 17 residues. The CDR3 bases are TGTGCCAGCAGTCGCGGCCGACAGGGGTCTGGGGCCAACGTCCTGACTTTC. Translating gives CASSRGRQGSGANVLTF.

The rearrangement links TRBV9 to TRBJ1-6; D remains unclear. This CDR3 has 11 amino acids. V lost 2 bases and J 15 bases, leaving 9 bases between the germline ends. Germline CDR1 reads SGDLS; CDR2 reads YYNGEE. CDR3: CASSVGVDLHF. The CDR3 nucleotides read TGTGCCAGCAGCGTCGGGGTAGACCTCCACTTT.

The rearrangement uses TRBV9 and TRBJ1-2; tentative D call: TRBD1 (5 bases). Germline CDR1 and CDR2: SGDLS and YYNGEE. The CDR3 contains 16 residues. With 0 bases removed from V and 1 base from J, the gap between germline ends came to 13 bases. DNA of the CDR3: TGTGCCAGCAGCGTAGTATTGGGCCAGGGTAACTATGGCTACACCTTC. The encoded protein is CASSVVLGQGNYGYTF.

The J gene is TRBJ2-5, the V gene TRBV10-3, with D possibly TRBD1 on 5 matching bases. Germline lookup yields CDR1 ENHRY and CDR2 SYGVKD. Trimming shortened V by 2 bases and J by 2 bases, and 12 bases separated the two germline ends. The CDR3 consists of 15 residues. The CDR3, as DNA: TGTGCCATCAGTGAGACAGGTGGGGTACAAGAGACCCAGTACTTC. It is translated as CAISETGGVQETQYF.

This chain links TRBV19 with TRBJ1-1; no definite D call. The CDR3 has 13 residues. Trimming left V 3 bases short and J 1 base short, with 6 bases between. CDR1 LNHDA and CDR2 SQIVND come from the germline V gene (reference sequence). In DNA, the CDR3 is TGTGCCAGTAGTATCATCGGGAACACTGAAGCTTTCTTT. Protein product: CASSIIGNTEAFF.

The chain couples TRBV7-9 to TRBJ2-7; perhaps TRBD1 as D (7 bases). Germline values: CDR1 SEHNR, CDR2 FQNEAQ (reference sequence). Trimming cost V 4 bases and J 1 base, with 14 bases left between them. CDR3 length equals 15 residues. CDR3 amino acids: CASSWGDSRSYEQYF. DNA of the CDR3: TGTGCCAGCAGCTGGGGGGACAGCCGTTCCTACGAGCAGTACTTC.

The rearrangement uses TRBV30 and TRBJ2-5; 12 bases map to TRBD2. The CDR3 has 15 residues. V dropped 4 bases and J dropped 2; count of bases not matched to a gene: 5. Germline assignment: CDR1 GTSNPN and CDR2 SVGIG (reference sequence). The CDR3 is CAWNDGTSGQETQYF. The CDR3 DNA reads as TGTGCCTGGAATGACGGGACTAGCGGGCAAGAGACCCAGTACTTC.

This chain connects TRBV7-9 to TRBJ2-7, with 12 bases identical to TRBD2. This CDR3 spans 17 amino acids. J lost 0 bases, V lost 6 bases, and 9 bases had no gene match. The germline V gene encodes CDR1 SEHNR and CDR2 FQNEAQ (reference sequence). Here the CDR3 DNA reads TGTGCCAGCAGTCCCGGCGGACTAGCGGGGATCTCCTACGAGCAGTACGTC. Protein: CASSPGGLAGISYEQYV.

The V call is TRBV18, the J call TRBJ2-7; maybe TRBD1 (5 bases). This CDR3 has 13 residues. V was trimmed by 2 bases and J by 4 bases, leaving 9 bases between them. CDR1 KGHSH and CDR2 LQKENI come from the germline V gene. Here the CDR3 reads CASSPGAVYEQYF. The CDR3 region has the DNA TGTGCCAGCTCACCAGGGGCCGTTTACGAGCAGTACTTC.